The 32 T cell receptor beta chains presented below share a single source sample, sequenced in a study of PD-1 blockade in classical Hodgkin lymphoma (TCRdb year 2020). Library generation was performed with the immunoSEQ multiplex PCR assay. In TCRdb, the immuneACCESS table is reduced to in-frame sequences with V and J assigned. These tables do not hold every clone; where another copy was compared, an unresolved V gene accounts for under half, and the others remain unexplained. The sample includes some 10,000 clones, with over 70% observed a single time. The top ten constitute roughly 10% of the sample. The time point label of this sample denotes: cycle 4 day 1 (C4D1), after five to seven weeks of nivolumab. Relapse after autologous stem cell transplantation had occurred in all trial patients, and cohorts A, B and C were distinguished by prior brentuximab vedotin exposure. CD8+ T cells were purified from thawed PBMCs by magnetic negative selection with a Miltenyi CD8+ T cell isolation kit.

Sequenced material: CD8+ T cells from blood, taken before the fourth cycle of nivolumab. The receptors originated from a human donor with classical Hodgkin lymphoma.

The V gene is TRBV27, the J gene TRBJ2-7, with D unresolved. Per germline, CDR1 MNHEY and CDR2 SMNVEV (reference sequence). Trimming cost V 5 bases and J 5 bases, with 22 bases left between them. This CDR3 spans 16 amino acids. The CDR3 region has the DNA TGTGCCAGCAGTCTAGTTCCGGGCGCGTCTCCGAACGAGCAGTACTTC. Its translation: CASSLVPGASPNEQYF.

The chain recombines TRBV5-4 with TRBJ2-1; TRBD2 matches at 10 bases. V lost 2 bases, J lost 7 bases, and 9 bases stayed unmatched. Germline CDR1 is SGHNT and CDR2 is YYREEE (reference sequence). The length of the CDR3 is 16 residues. CDR3 protein: CASSFLGLADQNEQFF. For the CDR3, the DNA is TGTGCCAGCAGCTTTCTTGGACTAGCGGACCAGAATGAGCAGTTCTTC. Combining the CDR3 with reference TRBV5-4 and TRBJ2-1 gives the whole variable domain ETGVTQSPTHLIKTRGQQVTLRCSSQSGHNTVSWYQQALGQGPQFIFQYYREEENGRGNFPPRFSGLQFPNYSSELNVNALELDDSALYLCASSFLGLADQNEQFFGPGTRLTVL.

This rearrangement joins TRBV27 to TRBJ1-5, with 8 bases lining up with TRBD1. This CDR3 region has 17 residues. Germline lookup yields CDR1 MNHEY and CDR2 SMNVEV (reference sequence). With 1 base clipped from V and 6 bases from J, the junction kept 11 bases outside the gene matches. The CDR3 here is CASSLFSKGTGRQPQHF. DNA of the CDR3: TGTGCCAGCAGTTTATTCTCGAAAGGGACAGGACGTCAGCCCCAGCATTTT.

The chain combines TRBV6-1 with TRBJ2-1, with D perhaps being TRBD1 or TRBD2 (5 bases each). Germline CDR1 reads MNHNS; CDR2 reads SASEGT. The CDR3 has 14 residues. V was shortened by 8 bases and J by 0 bases, with 11 bases between the two germline ends. The chain's CDR3 is CASSGLSSYNEQFF. The CDR3 coding sequence is TGTGCCAGCTCGGGGCTAAGCTCCTACAATGAGCAGTTCTTC.

The sample holds one count of this clone. The chain uses TRBV27 and TRBJ2-7, with TRBD1 identical over 10 bases. Losses at the gene ends were 4 bases for V and 2 bases for J; bases not matched to a gene: 5. CDR3 length equals 15 residues. Germline CDR1 and CDR2: MNHEY and SMNVEV (reference sequence). CDR3 in amino acids: CASSSPGQGTYEQYF. The CDR3 DNA reads as TGTGCCAGCAGTTCGCCGGGACAGGGGACCTACGAGCAGTACTTC.

This clone has only a few counts. The gene calls are TRBV6-5 and TRBJ2-7; 7 bases line up with TRBD2. Germline V gives CDR1 MNHEY, CDR2 SVGAGI. There are 11 residues in the CDR3. Trimming took 6 bases from V and 5 from J; bases not matched to a gene: 1. CDR3 sequence: CASRAGDEQYF. In DNA form, the CDR3 reads TGTGCCAGCAGGGCGGGGGACGAGCAGTACTTC.

In this sample, this clone turned up once. The rearrangement links TRBV7-6 to TRBJ2-1; 15 bases line up with TRBD2. The V and J ends lost 5 bases and 10 bases, in that order; junction bases with no gene match: 3. Germline V gene data show CDR1 as SGHVS and CDR2 as FNYEAQ. The CDR3 is 14 residues long. Here the CDR3 DNA reads TGTGCCAGCAGCCAGGGACTAGCGGGAGGCGAGCAGTTCTTC. This codes for CASSQGLAGGEQFF.

This clone was recorded a few times. The V call is TRBV28, the J call TRBJ1-2; D is uncertain. The V gene's germline CDR1 is MDHEN and CDR2 SYDVKM. The CDR3 length is 12 residues. V shed 7 bases and J shed 4 bases, with 10 bases lying between them. This chain's CDR3 is CASTRGFYGYTF. DNA for the CDR3: TGTGCCAGCACTCGGGGATTCTATGGCTACACCTTC.

The chain uses TRBV30 and TRBJ2-2; the match to TRBD1 covers 10 bases. The CDR3 contains 13 residues. V was pared by 5 bases and J by 6 bases, with 3 bases of the junction left unmatched. From germline, CDR1 is GTSNPN and CDR2 SVGIG (reference sequence). CDR3 DNA: TGTGCCTGGGACGGGACAGGGGCCGGGGAGCTGTTTTTT. It specifies CAWDGTGAGELFF.

This clone appeared a few times. This chain uses TRBV4-1 with TRBJ2-1, with D perhaps being TRBD1 or TRBD2 (5 bases each). The CDR3 sequence is 15 residues long. Trimming pared 1 base from V and 7 bases from J, leaving 14 bases between. Per the germline V gene, CDR1 is MGHRA and CDR2 is YSYEKL. CDR3 nucleotide sequence: TGCGCCAGCAGCCAAGCGTGGGGGAGTAGAAATGAGCAGTTCTTC. It yields the protein CASSQAWGSRNEQFF.

The chain carries TRBV2 and TRBJ1-1; tentative D call: TRBD1 (5 bases). In germline, CDR1 is SNHLY, CDR2 FYNNEI. Trimming took 2 bases from V and 2 from J, leaving 12 bases between them. CDR3 length: 15 residues. CDR3 in amino acids: CASSEYGGRNTEAFF. Here the CDR3 DNA reads TGTGCCAGCAGTGAATACGGGGGACGCAACACTGAAGCTTTCTTT. The whole variable domain, remainder taken from reference TRBV2 and TRBJ1-1, is EPEVTQTPSHQVTQMGQEVILRCVPISNHLYFYWYRQILGQKVEFLVSFYNNEISEKSEIFDDQFSVERPDGSNFTLKIRSTKLEDSAMYFCASSEYGGRNTEAFFGQGTRLTVV.

This clone was recorded a few times. The chain is built from TRBV7-9 and TRBJ2-2; D is uncertain. CDR3 length: 16 amino acids. V lost 6 bases, J lost 7 bases, and 21 bases lay in between. Germline V gene data show CDR1 as SEHNR and CDR2 as FQNEAQ (reference sequence). CDR3 sequence reads: CASSPHDITFYGELFF. CDR3 in DNA: TGTGCCAGCAGTCCCCACGATATAACATTTTACGGGGAGCTGTTTTTT.

J is TRBJ2-7 and V is TRBV28, with 7 bases fitting TRBD1. Trimming took 3 bases from V and 3 from J; bases not matched to a gene: 11. The CDR3 extends over 16 amino acids. CDR1 MDHEN and CDR2 SYDVKM come from the germline V gene. In nucleotides, the CDR3 is TGTGCCAGCAGTTTGCCGAGCACAGGGGCGCTCTACGAGCAGTACTTC. Translating it yields CASSLPSTGALYEQYF.

The chain uses TRBV6-6 and TRBJ2-2; D is uncertain. CDR1 is MNHNY and CDR2 is SVGAGI in the germline V gene (reference sequence). V lost 3 bases and J 1 base, leaving 9 bases between the germline ends. The CDR3 length is 15 residues. The CDR3: CASSYSRVNTGELFF. The CDR3 DNA is TGTGCCAGCAGTTATAGTCGGGTGAACACCGGGGAGCTGTTTTTT.

The CDR3 DNA reads TGTGCCAGCAGTTACCTTGAGGGACCCCCCCACGAGCAGTACTTC. It specifies CASSYLEGPPHEQYF. The genes are TRBV6-6 and TRBJ2-7; D may correspond to TRBD1 or TRBD2 (5 bases each). The CDR3 is 15 residues long. CDR1 is MNHNY and CDR2 is SVGAGI in the germline V gene (reference sequence). V lost 2 bases to trimming and J lost 5 bases, with 16 bases between them.

This clone was recorded a few times. The chain employs TRBV30 and TRBJ1-6, with 10 bases lining up with TRBD1. This CDR3 has 14 residues. The germline V gene encodes CDR1 GTSNPN and CDR2 SVGIG (reference sequence). V lost 6 bases and J lost 10; bases outside the gene matches: 9. The CDR3 DNA reads TGTGCCTGCTCTACCGGGACAGGGGACTCACCCCTCCACTTT. Protein sequence: CACSTGTGDSPLHF. Filled out from reference TRBV30 and TRBJ1-6, the complete variable domain reads SQTIHQWPATLVQPVGSPLSLECTVEGTSNPNLYWYRQAAGRGLQLLFYSVGIGQISSEVPQNLSASRPQDRQFILSSKKLLLSDSGFYLCACSTGTGDSPLHFGNGTRLTVT.

V usage is TRBV7-9 and J usage is TRBJ1-4; D uncertain. Germline V lookup: CDR1 SEHNR, CDR2 FQNEAQ (reference sequence). The CDR3 is made up of 13 amino acids. V was cut by 2 bases and J by 5 bases, with 6 bases left in between. CDR3 coding DNA: TGTGCCAGCAGCTTAAGTCACAATGAAAAACTGTTTTTT. Translated, it gives CASSLSHNEKLFF.

This clone was seen a handful of times. The V call is TRBV29-1, the J call TRBJ2-7, with 8 bases identical to TRBD2. From germline, CDR1 is SQVTM and CDR2 ANQGSEA. There are 14 residues in the CDR3. V shed 3 bases, J shed 0 bases, and the junction held 4 bases outside the gene matches. Here the CDR3 DNA reads TGCAGCGTTGATGGGACTAGTGACTCCTACGAGCAGTACTTC. Translated: CSVDGTSDSYEQYF.

The J gene is TRBJ1-3, the V gene TRBV19; no clear D gene. V was trimmed by 1 base and J by 1 base, leaving 8 bases between them. CDR1 is LNHDA and CDR2 is SQIVND in the germline V gene (reference sequence). The CDR3 consists of 15 residues. In DNA, the CDR3 is TGTGCCAGTAGTATAGTATGGGCATCTGGAAACACCATATATTTT. Translating gives CASSIVWASGNTIYF.

The chain has TRBV4-3 and TRBJ2-7, with TRBD2 matching over 13 bases. V shed 2 bases, J shed 5 bases, and the junction held 9 bases outside the gene matches. The CDR3 runs to 17 residues. The germline gives CDR1 LGHNA, CDR2 YSLEER. The CDR3 DNA reads as TGCGCCAGCAGCCAAACGGGACTAGCGGGAAGGATGGACGAGCAGTACTTC. It codes for CASSQTGLAGRMDEQYF.

This chain links TRBV29-1 with TRBJ2-3; 10 bases map to TRBD2. V trimming: 6 bases; J trimming: 3 bases; junction bases outside the gene matches: 12. In germline, CDR1 is SQVTM, CDR2 ANQGSEA. This CDR3 comprises 16 residues. The CDR3 bases are TGCAGCGTCGACGGAACTAGCGGGGATGGGACAGATACGCAGTATTTT. This codes for CSVDGTSGDGTDTQYF.

The genes are TRBV19 and TRBJ2-1; the D gene is possibly TRBD2 (5 bases). Germline V gives CDR1 LNHDA, CDR2 SQIVND (reference sequence). V was clipped by 5 bases and J by 5 bases, with 13 bases between them. The CDR3 totals 14 residues. CDR3 sequence (DNA): TGTGCCAGTAGTCTAGCTGGAAGAAACAATGAGCAGTTCTTC. This codes for CASSLAGRNNEQFF. The entire variable domain, with the rest obtained from reference TRBV19 and TRBJ2-1, is as follows: DGGITQSPKYLFRKEGQNVTLSCEQNLNHDAMYWYRQDPGQGLRLIYYSQIVNDFQKGDIAEGYSVSREKKESFPLTVTSAQKNPTAFYLCASSLAGRNNEQFFGPGTRLTVL.

By its share, this clone is medium-sized. The chain recombines TRBV9 with TRBJ2-1, with unresolved D. V was cut by 4 bases and J by 0 bases, with 8 bases left in between. CDR3 length equals 14 residues. In germline, CDR1 is SGDLS, CDR2 YYNGEE. In nucleotides, the CDR3 is TGTGCCAGCAGCCCCTTCGCCTCCTACAATGAGCAGTTCTTC. Amino acids: CASSPFASYNEQFF.

This clone occurred once. This chain connects TRBV7-6 to TRBJ2-7, with a tentative D call TRBD2 (6 bases). V was trimmed by 5 bases and J by 3 bases, leaving 17 bases between them. CDR3 size: 15 residues. Germline CDR1 SGHVS, CDR2 FNYEAQ. CDR3 nucleotide sequence: TGTGCCAGCAGCCTCTCGACGGGAGAGAACTACGAGCAGTACTTC. This translates into CASSLSTGENYEQYF.

The gene calls are TRBV4-1 and TRBJ1-5, with TRBD1 as a possible D gene (6 bases). The CDR3 covers 15 residues. Germline V lookup: CDR1 MGHRA, CDR2 YSYEKL. V was cut by 5 bases and J by 4 bases, with 15 bases left in between. CDR3 nucleotides: TGCGCCAGCAGCTTATATCTGGACAGTAATCAGCCCCAGCATTTT. Its protein is CASSLYLDSNQPQHF.

The table lists this clone with a count of one. CDR3 region: CASSPTGDYEQYF. CDR3 nucleotide sequence: TGTGCCAGCAGCCCTACAGGGGACTACGAGCAGTACTTC. The genes are TRBV5-3 and TRBJ2-7; 7 nucleotides align to TRBD1. TRBV5-3 is an open reading frame, and its role is uncertain. Trimming at V came to 8 bases and at J to 3 bases, leaving 8 bases not matched to a gene. The CDR3 is 13 residues long.

The table lists this clone with a few counts. This sequence joins TRBV2 and TRBJ1-5, with D uncertain. Trimming shortened V by 3 bases and J by 1 base, and 7 bases separated the two germline ends. The CDR3 has 14 residues. Germline-derived CDR1 and CDR2 are SNHLY and FYNNEI. The DNA for the CDR3 is TGTGCCAGCAGTGAGTACAGAAGCAATCAGCCCCAGCATTTT. It codes for CASSEYRSNQPQHF.

This clone was picked up a small number of times. The rearrangement links TRBV4-3 to TRBJ1-1; 7 bases map to TRBD1. With V trimmed by 0 bases and J by 1 base, 2 bases remained unmatched. Germline values: CDR1 LGHNA, CDR2 YSLEER. The CDR3 has 15 amino acids. CDR3 nucleotides: TGCGCCAGCAGCCAAGATACAGGGGCGAACACTGAAGCTTTCTTT. Amino acids: CASSQDTGANTEAFF.

The gene calls are TRBV5-4 and TRBJ2-1; TRBD2 matches at 10 bases. The ends lost 2 bases at V and 10 bases at J; junction bases unmatched: 6. The germline CDR1 and CDR2 sequences are SGHNT and YYREEE (reference sequence). The length of the CDR3 is 14 residues. In DNA, the CDR3 is TGTGCCAGCAGCTTAGGCTCACTAGCGGGAGAGCAGTTCTTC. Its translation is CASSLGSLAGEQFF.

This chain uses TRBV5-1 with TRBJ2-2; D unresolved. CDR3 length: 12 residues. V dropped 2 bases and J dropped 6 bases, with 5 bases sitting between them. The germline gives CDR1 SGHRS, CDR2 YFSETQ. The CDR3 coding sequence is TGCGCCAGCAGCTTCGATGCCGGGGAGCTGTTTTTT. It translates to CASSFDAGELFF.

J is TRBJ1-1 and V is TRBV2, with D perhaps matching TRBD1 (6 bases). Germline V CDR1 and CDR2: SNHLY, FYNNEI. The CDR3 extends over 12 amino acids. V was clipped by 7 bases and J by 4 bases, with 10 bases between them. As DNA, the CDR3 is TGTGCCAGCATAGCAGGGGCCACTGAAGCTTTCTTT. Its protein product is CASIAGATEAFF.

The chain carries TRBV7-8 and TRBJ2-7; possible D gene TRBD1, 6 bases. This CDR3 is 15 amino acids long. Germline CDR1 reads SGHVS; CDR2 reads FQNEAQ. The germline V and J ends were trimmed by 1 base and 4 bases, with 14 bases remaining between them. The CDR3 DNA reads TGTGCCAGCAGCTTAGGGACAGCCATATTTTACGAGCAGTACTTC. Translating gives CASSLGTAIFYEQYF.